Below, 32 T cell receptor beta chains from the same sample are listed, as sequenced in a study of blood T cells in healthy people across ages (dated by TCRdb to 2013 to 2016). The library came from 5' RACE. Sequenced using an Illumina HiSeq 2500. The second PCR ran for about 6 to 11 cycles and used a J-beta primer mix along with a sample-barcoded 5' primer. The public sequencing data were trimmed at Q25 with fastp and processed into clonotypes with MiXCR by TCRdb, which kept only in-frame beta chains. Each CDR3 protein appears once, grouped with its most common genes and DNA. A total of about 780,000 distinct CDR3 sequences appear in this sample, about half of them only once. The leading ten clones occupy roughly 20% of the sample. The specimen was blood. The receptors stem from an elderly man in good health.

The chain employs TRBV6-5 and TRBJ2-6, with D tentatively TRBD2 (6 bases). CDR1 is MNHEY and CDR2 is SVGAGI in the germline V gene. This CDR3 is 18 amino acids long. The germline V and J ends were trimmed by 3 bases and 0 bases, with 15 bases remaining between them. CDR3 amino acids: CASSYGIADISGANVLTF. CDR3 DNA sequence: TGTGCCAGCAGTTATGGCATAGCGGATATCTCTGGGGCCAACGTCCTGACTTTC.

This clonotype was observed a few times. The CDR3 reads CASRDRGRETQYF. As DNA, the CDR3 is TGTGCCAGCCGGGACAGGGGGCGGGAGACCCAGTACTTC. The chain links TRBV28 to TRBJ2-5, with 12 bases fitting TRBD1. In germline, CDR1 is MDHEN, CDR2 SYDVKM. The junction had 3 bases not matched to a gene; V was cut back by 8 bases and J by 5 bases. The CDR3 length is 13 residues.

This clonotype was counted only a few times. The V call is TRBV15, the J call TRBJ1-2; TRBD1 is a possible D gene (6 bases). The V end lost 0 bases, the J end lost 3 bases, and 17 bases lay between the germline ends. Looked up from germline, CDR1 is LNHNV and CDR2 is YYDKDF (reference sequence). The CDR3 runs to 17 residues. Written as DNA, the CDR3 is TGTGCCACCAGCAGAGATCTTTGGGGGAAGGGGGACTATGGCTACACCTTC. The encoded protein is CATSRDLWGKGDYGYTF.

The V gene is TRBV28, the J gene TRBJ1-6, with TRBD1 matching over 8 bases. The CDR3 length is 13 residues. Germline loops: CDR1 MDHEN, CDR2 SYDVKM. V gave up 11 bases and J gave up 9 bases; unmatched junction bases: 9. The CDR3 protein is CAPSTGDGSPLHF. In DNA form, the CDR3 reads TGTGCCCCCTCGACAGGGGACGGTTCACCCCTCCACTTT.

The chain links TRBV20-1 to TRBJ2-1; possible D gene TRBD1, 6 bases. The CDR3 has 14 amino acids. Per the germline V gene, CDR1 is DFQATT and CDR2 is SNEGSKA (reference sequence). V was clipped by 0 bases and J by 1 base, with 7 bases between them. The CDR3 is CSARDRGSYNEQFF. In DNA, the CDR3 is TGCAGTGCTAGAGACAGGGGATCCTACAATGAGCAGTTCTTC.

This clonotype has only one observation. This sequence joins TRBV4-3 and TRBJ2-1; 8 bases match TRBD1. V was clipped by 4 bases and J by 3 bases; unmatched bases: 5. Germline V gene sequence: CDR1 LGHNA, CDR2 YSLEER. This CDR3 is 15 amino acids long. CDR3 residues: CASSLDRAIYNEQFF. DNA for the CDR3: TGCGCCAGCAGCCTGGACAGGGCTATCTACAATGAGCAGTTCTTC.

In this sample, this clonotype turned up a few times. The rearrangement uses TRBV29-1 and TRBJ2-3; 8 positions agree with TRBD2. V shed 4 bases, J shed 5 bases, and the junction held 5 bases outside the gene matches. CDR1 and CDR2 from the germline V gene are SQVTM and ANQGSEA. This CDR3 is 13 amino acids long. The CDR3 sequence is CSVVMAGGDTQYF. In DNA, the CDR3 is TGCAGCGTTGTGATGGCGGGAGGAGATACGCAGTATTTT.

This clonotype was counted a few times. The CDR3 coding sequence is TGTGCCAGCAGCCAAGACATTAACTATGGCTACACCTTC. Protein product: CASSQDINYGYTF. The chain recombines TRBV14 with TRBJ1-2; unclear D gene. Trimming shortened V by 0 bases and J by 1 base, and 3 bases separated the two germline ends. The CDR3 contains 13 residues. Germline loops: CDR1 SGHDN, CDR2 FVKESK.

This clonotype has more than one count but fewer than ten. The CDR3 nucleotides are TGTGCCAGCAGCCCAACAGGGGCATCCTATGGCTACACCTTC. Its protein is CASSPTGASYGYTF. The chain joins TRBV7-3 to TRBJ1-2; 7 bases match TRBD1. V was clipped by 5 bases and J by 4 bases; unmatched bases: 7. Germline CDR1 SGHTA, CDR2 FQGTGA. The CDR3 runs to 14 residues.

This chain links TRBV20-1 with TRBJ2-1; 8 bases are a match to TRBD1. Per germline, CDR1 DFQATT and CDR2 SNEGSKA (reference sequence). This CDR3 comprises 14 residues. Trimming cost V 5 bases and J 13 bases; bases outside gene matches: 16. This chain's CDR3 is CSAQPQGARETQFF. The CDR3 coding sequence is TGCAGTGCTCAACCCCAGGGGGCACGGGAGACCCAGTTCTTC.

This chain joins TRBV7-6 and TRBJ2-7; unclear D gene. CDR3 length equals 13 residues. The germline V gene encodes CDR1 SGHVS and CDR2 FNYEAQ. Trimming pared 4 bases from V and 2 bases from J, leaving 9 bases between. Here the CDR3 reads CASSSAATYEQYF. In DNA, the CDR3 is TGTGCCAGCAGCTCAGCAGCAACCTACGAGCAGTACTTC.

This chain connects TRBV29-1 to TRBJ1-2; D ambiguous. The germline CDR1 and CDR2 sequences are SQVTM and ANQGSEA. This CDR3 spans 15 amino acids. With 6 bases removed from V and 7 bases from J, the gap between germline ends came to 24 bases. CDR3 sequence reads: CSVAHRLGISGGYTF. The CDR3 nucleotides are TGCAGCGTCGCTCATCGACTAGGGATTTCTGGTGGCTACACCTTC.

Ten or more counts support this clonotype. CDR3 loop: CASSSTSGANYEQYF. CDR3 coding DNA: TGCGCCAGCAGCTCGACTAGCGGGGCTAACTACGAGCAGTACTTC. V usage is TRBV5-1 and J usage is TRBJ2-7, with 11 bases fitting TRBD2. The CDR3 loop spans 15 amino acids. Per germline, CDR1 SGHRS and CDR2 YFSETQ. Trimming took 3 bases from V and 3 from J; bases not matched to a gene: 5.

This clonotype appeared a few times. The chain has TRBV12-3 or TRBV12-4 and TRBJ2-1; D remains unclear. The J call could be wrong; TRBJ2-7 is a better fit for the DNA end. This CDR3 spans 15 amino acids. The CDR3 sequence is CASSSTISSYNEQYF. The CDR3 region has the DNA TGTGCCAGCAGTTCCACGATAAGCTCCTACAATGAGCAGTACTTC.

As to this clonotype: A much larger clone lies a single base off, so this may be a read error. This sequence joins TRBV20-1 and TRBJ2-5; 7 nucleotides match TRBD2. The J segment lost 9 bases and the V segment lost 8 bases, leaving 18 bases of the junction unmatched. This CDR3 region has 14 residues. The germline V gene encodes CDR1 DFQATT and CDR2 SNEGSKA (reference sequence). The CDR3 DNA follows: TGCAGTACGACGCACCTAGCGGCCTCAGGGCCCCAGTACTTC. Translated: CSTTHLAASGPQYF.

The CDR3 region has the DNA TGTGCCTGGACAGGGACAAAAGAAGATACGCAGTATTTT. Encoded protein: CAWTGTKEDTQYF. This chain uses TRBV30 with TRBJ2-3; possibly TRBD1 for D (6 bases). This CDR3 spans 13 amino acids. The germline gives CDR1 GTSNPN, CDR2 SVGIG (reference sequence). The ends were cut back, 4 bases at V and 5 bases at J, with 13 bases in the middle.

The V and J genes are TRBV4-1 and TRBJ2-3, with 11 positions matching TRBD2. V was clipped by 1 base and J by 4 bases; unmatched bases: 7. Germline-derived CDR1 and CDR2 are MGHRA and YSYEKL. The CDR3 runs 17 residues. CDR3 nucleotides: TGCGCCAGCAGCCAAGTAGGCACTAGCGGGAGTCCAGATACGCAGTATTTT. Amino acid sequence: CASSQVGTSGSPDTQYF.

Only a few counts were recorded for this clonotype. This chain uses TRBV28 with TRBJ2-5; D call uncertain. The J call may be incorrect, as the DNA end agrees better with TRBJ2-7. Germline CDR1 reads MDHEN; CDR2 reads SYDVKM. There are 17 residues in the CDR3. The CDR3 protein is CASSDPGLPKFGYEQYF. For the CDR3, the DNA is TGTGCCAGCAGTGACCCGGGCCTTCCGAAATTTGGATACGAGCAGTACTTC.

The V call is TRBV5-1, the J call TRBJ2-5; TRBD2 might be the D (6 bases). Trimming took off 3 bases at V and 7 bases at J, with 10 bases between the two ends. The CDR3 has 12 residues. Germline V gene lookup returns CDR1 SGHRS and CDR2 YFSETQ. This CDR3 is CASSWDWGTQYF. CDR3 DNA: TGCGCCAGCAGCTGGGACTGGGGGACCCAGTACTTC. Full variable domain (outside the CDR3, taken from reference TRBV5-1 and TRBJ2-5): KAGVTQTPRYLIKTRGQQVTLSCSPISGHRSVSWYQQTPGQGLQFLFEYFSETQRNKGNFPGRFSGRQFSNSRSEMNVSTLELGDSALYLCASSWDWGTQYFGPGTRLLVL.

The CDR3: CASSFPRPSSYEQYF. The CDR3 bases are TGTGCCAGCAGTTTCCCCAGGCCGAGCTCCTACGAGCAGTACTTC. V and J are TRBV27 and TRBJ2-7; D is ambiguous. The CDR3 is 15 amino acids. Germline V CDR1 and CDR2: MNHEY, SMNVEV (reference sequence). Deletions cut 3 bases from V and 0 bases from J, with 12 bases between.

The rearrangement links TRBV18 to TRBJ1-6; D remains ambiguous. CDR1 and CDR2 (germline): KGHSH, LQKENI. V lost 2 bases and J lost 11, with 13 bases in between. The CDR3 contains 14 residues. CDR3 sequence: CASSPGEGKTPLHF. The CDR3 DNA reads TGTGCCAGCTCACCAGGGGAGGGTAAGACACCCCTCCACTTT.

The chain joins TRBV5-1 to TRBJ2-7; 8 bases align to TRBD1. The CDR3 is 14 residues long. Losses at the gene ends were 4 bases for V and 6 bases for J; bases not matched to a gene: 9. CDR1 SGHRS and CDR2 YFSETQ come from the germline V gene. The CDR3 here is CASSPDRDFGEQYF. CDR3 sequence (DNA): TGCGCCAGCAGCCCGGACAGGGATTTTGGCGAGCAGTACTTC. The full variable domain, with the rest looked up from reference TRBV5-1 and TRBJ2-7, is KAGVTQTPRYLIKTRGQQVTLSCSPISGHRSVSWYQQTPGQGLQFLFEYFSETQRNKGNFPGRFSGRQFSNSRSEMNVSTLELGDSALYLCASSPDRDFGEQYFGPGTRLTVT.

V and J are TRBV27 and TRBJ2-5, with 8 positions matching TRBD1. Germline V gene sequence: CDR1 MNHEY, CDR2 SMNVEV (reference sequence). Losses at the gene ends were 7 bases for V and 11 bases for J; bases not matched to a gene: 18. This CDR3 has 15 residues. The CDR3 region has the DNA TGTGCCAGCACCGCCGGGGACAGGAATGAGAGGGAGCAGTACTTC. Translating it yields CASTAGDRNEREQYF.

The genes are TRBV2 and TRBJ2-7; 10 bases are a match to TRBD1. J gave up 4 bases and V 10 bases, and 13 bases lay outside the gene matches. The CDR3 is 15 residues long. Looked up from germline, CDR1 is SNHLY and CDR2 is FYNNEI. The chain's CDR3 is CATKEGTGALYEQYF. DNA for the CDR3: TGTGCCACCAAGGAGGGGACAGGGGCGTTATACGAGCAGTACTTC.

This clonotype was observed a few times. CDR3 bases: TGTGCCAGCAGTTTTCGGGGGTTTAAGGAGGAGCAGTACTTC. Translating gives CASSFRGFKEEQYF. The J gene is TRBJ2-5, the V gene TRBV28; D possibly corresponds to TRBD2 (6 bases). V lost 3 bases and J 11 bases, leaving 19 bases between the germline ends. From germline, CDR1 is MDHEN and CDR2 SYDVKM. The CDR3 is made up of 14 amino acids.

This clonotype was seen more than once but under ten times. J is TRBJ1-4 and V is TRBV29-1; 9 nucleotides line up with TRBD1. This CDR3 is built from 13 residues. V shed 7 bases and J 11 bases; nucleotides not matched to a gene: 11. The germline V gene has CDR1 SQVTM and CDR2 ANQGSEA. This CDR3 is CSAQGQGKAKLFF. The CDR3 DNA is TGCAGCGCCCAGGGACAGGGAAAGGCGAAACTGTTTTTT.

By sample fraction, this clonotype is medium-sized. The rearrangement uses TRBV5-1 and TRBJ2-1; D remains ambiguous. Germline assignment: CDR1 SGHRS and CDR2 YFSETQ. V lost 2 bases and J lost 4, with 13 bases in between. This CDR3 region has 15 residues. This CDR3 reads CASSFVPRAYNEQFF. The DNA for the CDR3 is TGCGCCAGCAGCTTTGTGCCCCGCGCATACAATGAGCAGTTCTTC.

This clonotype has ten or more counts. The J gene is TRBJ2-3, the V gene TRBV12-3 or TRBV12-4; D may match TRBD1 or TRBD2 (5 bases each). CDR3 length: 14 residues. V lost 3 bases and J lost 4, with 11 bases in between. The CDR3 nucleotides read TGTGCCAGCAGTTTCCCGACGGGGCCAGATACGCAGTATTTT. It codes for CASSFPTGPDTQYF.

This chain connects TRBV6-6 to TRBJ2-5, with 10 bases fitting TRBD1. The CDR3 has 15 amino acids. The germline V gene has CDR1 MNHNY and CDR2 SVGAGI (reference sequence). The V and J ends lost 6 bases and 5 bases, in that order; junction bases with no gene match: 9. The CDR3 DNA follows: TGTGCCAGCAGGCGTCGACAGGGGGCGCGGGAGACCCAGTACTTC. This codes for CASRRRQGARETQYF.

V usage is TRBV7-2 and J usage is TRBJ1-1; D unclear. V was trimmed by 3 bases and J by 4 bases, leaving 15 bases between them. Germline CDR1 SGHTA, CDR2 FQGNSA. This CDR3 comprises 15 residues. CDR3 coding DNA: TGTGCCAGCAGCTTCCTTATCGGGCCAGTCACTGAAGCTTTCTTT. Translated, it gives CASSFLIGPVTEAFF.

A remark on this clonotype: Mismatch with germline at one junction end may stem from a read error. J is TRBJ2-1 and V is TRBV7-3; TRBD2 is a possible D gene (6 bases). The germline CDR1 and CDR2 sequences are SGHTA and FQGTGA. CDR3 length: 15 residues. The CDR3 loop is CVSSQTSGEWDEQFF. DNA of the CDR3: TGTGTCAGCAGCCAGACTAGTGGGGAGTGGGATGAGCAGTTCTTC.

The chain uses TRBV6-4 and TRBJ2-1, with a tentative D call TRBD2 (6 bases). The CDR3 is 16 amino acids. Trimming cost V 2 bases and J 0 bases, with 11 bases left between them. The germline CDR1 and CDR2 sequences are MRHNA and SNTAGT. The CDR3 DNA sequence: TGTGCCAGCAGTGACAATGCGGGGAACTCCTACAATGAGCAGTTCTTC. The encoded protein is CASSDNAGNSYNEQFF.